Here is one T cell receptor beta chain with its context. Ten or more counts support this clonotype. Which antigen it targets is not known. No clone much larger than this one lies a single base away; base qualities are absent. This sample was taken from a study of neurological immune-mediated disorders (dated by TCRdb to the late 2010s). At the level of the whole study: Peripheral blood TCR-beta repertoires from patients with HTLV-I-associated myelopathy (HAM/TSP), patients with multiple sclerosis, and healthy controls were compared in the study using UMI-based sequencing. The approximately 100 TCR-beta libraries included longitudinal samples, technical triplicates and paired sorted CD4+ and CD8+ T-cell subsets alongside PBMC samples. The cohort comprised 65 to 75 subjects: 14 HAM/TSP patients, 34 multiple sclerosis patients and 20 or so healthy controls. Results and caveats for the whole study, not just this receptor: TCR clonal expansion was greatest in HAM/TSP patients and smallest in MS patients, who ranked below even healthy controls. Across subjects, expanded clones never shared an identical CDR3 amino acid sequence, which suggests that the TCR-beta repertoires in every group were private.

cDNA was synthesized by template-switch 5'RACE using a primer carrying a 10-nucleotide random unique molecular identifier by which each TCR transcript was tagged. Every sequencing run yielded over 190 million TCR-beta sequences covering 15-18 subjects. The RNeasy kit was used to extract total RNA. TCR-beta VDJ regions were amplified with primers for the TCR constant region and the 5'RACE anchor, using the KAPA Real-time Library Amplification kit. Sample indexes and Illumina adaptors were added in a first PCR, and a second PCR then increased library yield. The roughly 650 bp TCR product was size-selected on a 2% E-gel SizeSelection system after Ampure bead purification. Library quality was checked on a Bioanalyzer, concentration was measured with Qubit, and libraries were quantified with the Kapa Library Quantification kit before pooling. Libraries were sequenced paired-end 2 x 150 bp on an Illumina HiSeq 2500. To increase sequence diversity, roughly 25-31% phiX was spiked into each library pool. As for how the authors treated the data: Quality-filtered reads were processed with the UMI-based MiGEC pipeline, and over 85% of raw TCR sequences were removed by the MiGEC pipeline during error correction. VDJ genes were aligned to IMGT germline references, and clonotypes were defined by unique CDR3 amino acid sequence plus V-J genes. Clonal expansion, Shannon diversity and CDR3 relatedness were evaluated with VDJtools (CalcPairwiseDistances, ClusterSamples), while phylogenetic trees were built in CLCbio workbench. Using coefficient-of-variation modelling across technical triplicates, the study counted a clone as expanded if it had at least 8 unique UMIs. The public reads were quality trimmed at Q25 with fastp and then assembled into clones with MiXCR by TCRdb, keeping productive beta chains. Rows with one shared CDR3 protein collapse into an entry with the most common genes and DNA. What appears here as the V and J calls and clone size reflects TCRdb's work, not the paper's. The sample table holds fewer than 35,000 distinct CDR3 sequences, of which approximately 4.3% were seen once. In total, the top ten clones hold 20% to 25% of the sample.

The germline V gene encodes CDR1 SGHRS and CDR2 YFSETQ. The CDR3 spans 15 residues, from the cysteine through the phenylalanine. The DNA shown is the 45-base CDR3, in frame from base 1. V sheds 5 bases and J sheds 5 bases, leaving 16 bases between their ends. Healthy controls were blood bank volunteers in Maryland, USA. Unsorted PBMC libraries were generated from 2 million PBMCs stored in RNAlater at -80 °C until RNA extraction. Peripheral blood underwent Ficoll-Hypaque density gradient centrifugation to isolate PBMCs, which were then cryopreserved in liquid nitrogen. The chain links TRBV5-1 with TRBJ2-2; tentative D gene TRBD1, with 6 bases matching. What was sequenced was PBMCs. This sequence was found in a man between 18 and 35 years old in good health. The CDR3 protein is CASSFNTRGTGELFF. The DNA is TGCGCCAGCAGTTTTAACACCAGGGGAACCGGGGAGCTGTTTTTT.